Each of the 28 T cell receptor beta chains below was sequenced from the same sample in a study of vaccination effects on CD4 cells after COVID-19. Their cognate antigens are unknown. Antigen-specific CD4+ T cells were expanded (with viral peptide pools) by the ViraFEST assay ahead of sequencing. Following 10 days of culture, CD4+ T cells were isolated. Vaccinated recipients, who were negative for nucleocapsid antibodies, had no history of SARS-CoV-2 infection. Using immunoSEQ multiplex PCR, the repertoire was profiled, and TCRdb retains in-frame clones only, with some absent. The sample lists 68,000 or so clones; about 80% were seen once. This material consisted of CD4+ T cells from PBMCs cultured with SARS-CoV-2 spike peptides, taken before COVID-19 vaccination. The receptors were sampled from a human donor who received a COVID-19 vaccine.

This chain connects TRBV10-3 to TRBJ2-1; tentative D call: TRBD2 (6 bases). The CDR3 contains 15 residues. Trimming shortened V by 3 bases and J by 1 base, and 10 bases separated the two germline ends. The germline V gene has CDR1 ENHRY and CDR2 SYGVKD. CDR3 sequence reads: CAISDTAGSYNEQFF. The CDR3 DNA reads TGTGCCATCAGTGATACGGCGGGATCCTACAATGAGCAGTTCTTC.

The table lists this clone with a count of one. The V gene is TRBV19, the J gene TRBJ2-5; 7 positions agree with TRBD1. This CDR3 has 13 residues. V lost 6 bases, J lost 4 bases, and 5 bases stayed unmatched. Germline lookup yields CDR1 LNHDA and CDR2 SQIVND (reference sequence). The CDR3 DNA follows: TGTGCCAGTAGCCAGACAGGGCCAGAGACCCAGTACTTC. Protein product: CASSQTGPETQYF.

The chain carries TRBV15 and TRBJ1-1, with D possibly being TRBD1 (5 bases). Per the germline V gene, CDR1 is LNHNV and CDR2 is YYDKDF (reference sequence). Trimming took off 8 bases at V and 4 bases at J, with 14 bases between the two ends. The CDR3 totals 13 residues. The CDR3 bases are TGTGCCACCTCGGGGCTTTGGCTCACTGAAGCTTTCTTT. Protein: CATSGLWLTEAFF. The variable domain in full, completed from reference TRBV15 and TRBJ1-1, reads DAMVIQNPRYQVTQFGKPVTLSCSQTLNHNVMYWYQQKSSQAPKLLFHYYDKDFNNEADTPDNFQSRRPNTSFCFLDIRSPGLGDTAMYLCATSGLWLTEAFFGQGTRLTVV.

The V call is TRBV19, the J call TRBJ2-5, with D possibly being TRBD1 (5 bases). The CDR3 extends over 13 amino acids. Germline loops: CDR1 LNHDA, CDR2 SQIVND (reference sequence). The ends were cut back, 10 bases at V and 2 bases at J, with 14 bases in the middle. The CDR3: CATRQSHQETQYF. For the CDR3, the DNA is TGTGCCACTCGACAGTCTCATCAAGAGACCCAGTACTTC.

The gene calls are TRBV6-5 and TRBJ1-1; 8 bases map to TRBD1. Germline values: CDR1 MNHEY, CDR2 SVGAGI. Trimming at V came to 4 bases and at J to 5 bases, leaving 9 bases not matched to a gene. This CDR3 region has 15 residues. CDR3 coding DNA: TGTGCCAGCAGTTGGGGCTACAGGGGGAGTACTGAAGCTTTCTTT. Protein sequence: CASSWGYRGSTEAFF.

V gene TRBV7-2 combines with J gene TRBJ2-1, with 11 positions matching TRBD2. This CDR3 is built from 16 residues. V gave up 2 bases and J gave up 9 bases; unmatched junction bases: 9. CDR1 and CDR2 from the germline V gene are SGHTA and FQGNSA. The CDR3 region is CASSLWGSGGAPEQFF. In DNA, the CDR3 is TGTGCCAGCAGCTTATGGGGTAGCGGGGGGGCCCCTGAGCAGTTCTTC.

The chain links TRBV10-3 to TRBJ1-4; 8 bases match TRBD1. The CDR3 contains 15 residues. J gave up 8 bases and V 2 bases, and 7 bases lay outside the gene matches. Germline V CDR1 and CDR2: ENHRY, SYGVKD. Here the CDR3 DNA reads TGTGCCATCAGTGAGGCGGACAGGGCACGCGAAAAACTGTTTTTT. The encoded protein is CAISEADRAREKLFF.

CDR3 sequence (DNA): TGCGCCAGCAGTGCGGCAGATACGCAGTATTTT. It specifies CASSAADTQYF. V usage is TRBV10-2 and J usage is TRBJ2-3; D gene unclear. The germline gives CDR1 WSHSY, CDR2 SAAADI. The CDR3 is 11 amino acids. V was trimmed by 4 bases and J by 4 bases, leaving 3 bases between them.

The chain employs TRBV5-1 and TRBJ2-2, with D possibly being TRBD2 (5 bases). The CDR3 runs to 15 residues. Trimming shortened V by 0 bases and J by 1 base, and 7 bases separated the two germline ends. Germline CDR1 SGHRS, CDR2 YFSETQ. The CDR3, as DNA: TGCGCCAGCAGCTTGGCCGGGGTGAACACCGGGGAGCTGTTTTTT. The encoded protein is CASSLAGVNTGELFF.

The chain couples TRBV5-4 to TRBJ2-5; D not certain. The germline V gene has CDR1 SGHNT and CDR2 YYREEE (reference sequence). The CDR3 spans 14 residues. V was pared by 2 bases and J by 3 bases, with 11 bases between. The CDR3 region has the DNA TGTGCCAGCAGCTTCACGGGTTCCGAAGAGACCCAGTACTTC. It codes for CASSFTGSEETQYF.

The chain joins TRBV9 to TRBJ2-3, with D perhaps TRBD2 (5 bases). The CDR3 is 15 amino acids. CDR1 SGDLS and CDR2 YYNGEE come from the germline V gene. Trimming cost V 0 bases and J 2 bases, with 10 bases left between them. The CDR3 DNA is TGTGCCAGCAGCGTAGCTCTGGAGGTCACAGATACGCAGTATTTT. It encodes CASSVALEVTDTQYF.

This clone showed up just a few times. The V and J genes are TRBV28 and TRBJ1-2, with TRBD1 matching 8 bases. The ends lost 8 bases at V and 5 bases at J; junction bases unmatched: 7. Germline V CDR1 and CDR2: MDHEN, SYDVKM. This CDR3 has 13 residues. The CDR3 reads CASVTGATYGYTF. DNA for the CDR3: TGTGCCAGCGTGACAGGGGCAACTTATGGCTACACCTTC.

This clone has more than one count but fewer than ten. J is TRBJ1-2 and V is TRBV24-1; TRBD1 aligns across 7 bases. Germline loops: CDR1 KGHDR, CDR2 SFDVKD. The CDR3 contains 13 residues. J was trimmed by 5 bases and V by 4 bases; bases with no gene match: 3. CDR3 amino acids: CATSEGTVYGYTF. The CDR3 DNA reads as TGTGCCACCAGTGAGGGGACAGTATATGGCTACACCTTC.

This clone has a handful of counts. The chain combines TRBV27 with TRBJ2-1, with D possibly being TRBD2 (6 bases). The CDR3 runs to 13 residues. Germline V gene data show CDR1 as MNHEY and CDR2 as SMNVEV (reference sequence). V was trimmed by 7 bases and J by 7 bases, leaving 14 bases between them. CDR3 sequence: CASNGGAINEQFF. CDR3 nucleotide sequence: TGTGCCAGCAACGGGGGAGCAATAAATGAGCAGTTCTTC.

The rearrangement joins TRBV6-4 to TRBJ1-5; 7 bases map to TRBD1. Germline V CDR1 and CDR2: MRHNA, SNTAGT. With 6 bases clipped from V and 7 bases from J, the junction kept 9 bases outside the gene matches. The CDR3 loop spans 14 amino acids. The CDR3 coding sequence is TGTGCCAGCAGCGTGACAGGGCAGAGACAGCCCCAGCATTTT. Its protein is CASSVTGQRQPQHF.

The chain carries TRBV2 and TRBJ2-3; the D gene is possibly TRBD2 (5 bases). V was shortened by 7 bases and J by 1 base, with 12 bases between the two germline ends. The length of the CDR3 is 14 residues. Germline assignment: CDR1 SNHLY and CDR2 FYNNEI. The CDR3 region has the DNA TGTGCCAGCAAGACGGACTGGGGCACAGATACGCAGTATTTT. It is translated as CASKTDWGTDTQYF.

The chain uses TRBV19 and TRBJ2-3, with 12 bases matching TRBD1. The CDR3 loop spans 17 amino acids. Germline trimming cut 4 bases from V and 3 bases from J; bases unmatched to any gene: 8. Per germline, CDR1 LNHDA and CDR2 SQIVND (reference sequence). Here the CDR3 reads CASSTPRDRGRTDTQYF. CDR3 bases: TGTGCCAGTAGTACGCCAAGGGACAGGGGGCGAACAGATACGCAGTATTTT.

This clone has just a few counts. The CDR3: CASSPTGLGNEKLFF. The DNA for the CDR3 is TGTGCCAGCAGCCCGACAGGGTTGGGGAATGAAAAACTGTTTTTT. The chain carries TRBV6-6 and TRBJ1-4; 7 bases align to TRBD1. The CDR3 consists of 15 residues. Trimming at V came to 6 bases and at J to 5 bases, leaving 9 bases not matched to a gene. Germline loops: CDR1 MNHNY, CDR2 SVGAGI (reference sequence).

The chain combines TRBV9 with TRBJ2-3; D may correspond to TRBD1 or TRBD2 (6 bases each). Germline V gene lookup returns CDR1 SGDLS and CDR2 YYNGEE. The ends were cut back, 3 bases at V and 4 bases at J, with 18 bases in the middle. The CDR3 contains 16 residues. DNA for the CDR3: TGTGCCAGCAGCGCCCGATGGGGGGCAAACGCAGATACGCAGTATTTT. It specifies CASSARWGANADTQYF.

The V gene is TRBV19, the J gene TRBJ1-2; no clear D gene. Germline values: CDR1 LNHDA, CDR2 SQIVND (reference sequence). V was cut by 6 bases and J by 5 bases, with 16 bases left in between. The CDR3 sequence is 14 residues long. The CDR3 DNA is TGTGCCAGTAGCCCCGGAGGCGCGGTTTATGGCTACACCTTC. Protein: CASSPGGAVYGYTF.

Remarks on this clone: An end of the junction does not agree with germline; a read error may underlie this. V gene TRBV6-5 combines with J gene TRBJ2-3; tentatively, D is TRBD1 (5 bases). The germline V gene encodes CDR1 MNHEY and CDR2 SVGAGI. The CDR3 has 13 amino acids. The chain's CDR3 is CASSYSRTRALKW. The CDR3, as DNA: TGTGCCAGCAGTTACTCCAGGACAAGGGCCCTTAAGTGG.

The chain uses TRBV6-4 and TRBJ1-2; D unresolved. CDR1 MRHNA and CDR2 SNTAGT come from the germline V gene. This CDR3 comprises 12 residues. V lost 4 bases, J lost 7 bases, and 10 bases lay in between. DNA of the CDR3: TGTGCCAGCAGTGGGGCAGCAGGTGGCTACACCTTC. Amino acids: CASSGAAGGYTF.

This clone was found a few times. The chain employs TRBV5-1 and TRBJ2-1, with D possibly matching TRBD1 (5 bases). Looked up from germline, CDR1 is SGHRS and CDR2 is YFSETQ. The CDR3 sequence is 13 residues long. V lost 4 bases to trimming and J lost 6 bases, with 11 bases between them. CDR3 coding DNA: TGCGCCAGCAGCGCCCAGGGTTTCAATGAGCAGTTCTTC. This codes for CASSAQGFNEQFF.

The chain uses TRBV24-1 and TRBJ2-6; 9 nucleotides match TRBD1. V lost 2 bases, J lost 0 bases, and 7 bases stayed unmatched. There are 19 residues in the CDR3. CDR1 KGHDR and CDR2 SFDVKD come from the germline V gene. This chain's CDR3 is CATSDSPGQGPSGANVLTF. As DNA, the CDR3 is TGTGCCACCAGTGATTCTCCGGGACAGGGACCCTCTGGGGCCAACGTCCTGACTTTC.

In this sample, this clone turned up a few times. The identical CDR3 is also encoded by other nucleotide sequences in the sample. Here the CDR3 DNA reads TGTGCCAGCTCACCAAGTAGGGGGGAGCAGTTCTTC. It encodes CASSPSRGEQFF. The rearrangement joins TRBV18 to TRBJ2-1; possibly TRBD1 for D (6 bases). Germline assignment: CDR1 KGHSH and CDR2 LQKENI. This CDR3 is 12 amino acids long. V dropped 2 bases and J dropped 10 bases, with 9 bases sitting between them. Together with reference TRBV18 and TRBJ2-1, the CDR3 gives the full variable domain: NAGVMQNPRHLVRRRGQEARLRCSPMKGHSHVYWYRQLPEEGLKFMVYLQKENIIDESGMPKERFSAEFPKEGPSILRIQQVVRGDSAAYFCASSPSRGEQFFGPGTRLTVL.

The V and J genes are TRBV5-4 and TRBJ2-2; TRBD1 matches at 10 bases. Per germline, CDR1 SGHNT and CDR2 YYREEE (reference sequence). With V trimmed by 0 bases and J by 7 bases, 6 bases remained unmatched. The CDR3 length is 16 residues. CDR3 nucleotides: TGTGCCAGCAGCTTGGGGGGGGACAGGGGAAACGGGGAGCTGTTTTTT. It yields the protein CASSLGGDRGNGELFF.

The chain is built from TRBV5-5 and TRBJ1-3; D might be TRBD1 (5 bases). The CDR3 runs 17 residues. Per the germline V gene, CDR1 is SGHKS and CDR2 is YYEKEE (reference sequence). Trimming pared 0 bases from V and 2 bases from J, leaving 15 bases between. The DNA of the CDR3 is TGTGCCAGCAGCTTGGCTTTCGCGCAGGGAACTGGAAACACCATATATTTT. Its protein product is CASSLAFAQGTGNTIYF.

V and J are TRBV5-6 and TRBJ1-6; 7 nucleotides align to TRBD1. The germline V gene has CDR1 SGHDT and CDR2 YYEEEE. Trimming took 0 bases from V and 8 from J; bases not matched to a gene: 5. The CDR3 loop spans 15 amino acids. CDR3 bases: TGTGCCAGCAGCTTGGGGCAGGGGGGTTATTCACCCCTCCACTTT. Amino acid sequence: CASSLGQGGYSPLHF.